This T cell receptor beta chain was retrieved from a study of T cell responses to AZD1222 COVID-19 vaccine. Study overall: Second-dose intervals near 4 or 12 weeks were combined. Study results and limitations: Close to half of spike-specific TCRs reportedly recognize unmutated variant regions. Mostly white British, mostly female donors; authors suggested clonal diversity may be underestimated. Only 5 or 6 individuals given AZD1222 were seropositive at baseline.

A word on this clone: The antigen remains unidentified.

Repertoires were generated with immunoSEQ multiplex PCR, while TCRdb's copy carries only in-frame clones and drops some. The sample contains 95,000 to 150,000 clones, less than 90% of which appear only once. This CDR3 has 15 amino acids. Germline CDR1 is LGHDT and CDR2 is YNNKEL (reference sequence). Deletions cut 5 bases from V and 2 bases from J, with 13 bases between. This sample comprised peripheral blood, obtained on day 0 of AZD1222 vaccination. This TCR was recovered from an adult in good health. The chain links TRBV3-1 (or the pseudogene TRBV3-2) to TRBJ2-1; the D is unclear. CDR3: CASSLWRLAYNEQFF. The CDR3 nucleotides read TGTGCCAGCAGCTTATGGCGGCTAGCCTACAATGAGCAGTTCTTC.